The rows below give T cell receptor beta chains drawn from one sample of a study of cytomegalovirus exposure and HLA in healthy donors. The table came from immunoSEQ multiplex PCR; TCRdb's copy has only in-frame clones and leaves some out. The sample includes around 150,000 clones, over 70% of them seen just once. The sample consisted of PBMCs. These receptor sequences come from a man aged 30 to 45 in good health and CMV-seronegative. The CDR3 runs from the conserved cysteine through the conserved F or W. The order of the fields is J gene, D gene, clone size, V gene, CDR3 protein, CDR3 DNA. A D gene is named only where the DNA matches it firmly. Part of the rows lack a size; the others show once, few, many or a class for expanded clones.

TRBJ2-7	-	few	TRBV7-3	CASSFGGTYEQYF	TGTGCCAGCAGTTTCGGAGGAACCTACGAGCAGTACTTC
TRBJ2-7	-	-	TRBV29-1	CSVEDLAPGQQGYEQYF	TGCAGCGTTGAAGATTTGGCTCCCGGACAGCAAGGGTACGAGCAGTACTTC
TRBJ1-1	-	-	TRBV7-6	CASSRMTMGDTEAFF	TGTGCCAGCAGCCGAATGACAATGGGAGACACTGAAGCTTTCTTT
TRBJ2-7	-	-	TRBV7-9	CSSSLATGSYEQYF	TGTTCCAGCAGCTTAGCCACAGGTTCCTACGAGCAGTACTTC
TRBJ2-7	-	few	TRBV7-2	CASTQQPQGRGTYEQYF	TGTGCCAGCACTCAGCAACCACAGGGCAGAGGGACCTACGAGCAGTACTTC
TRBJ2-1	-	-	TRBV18	CASSPLTGGEQFF	TGTGCCAGCTCACCGCTTACAGGTGGAGAGCAGTTCTTC
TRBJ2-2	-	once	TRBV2	CASSEGLSTGELFF	TGTGCCAGCAGTGAAGGACTATCCACCGGGGAGCTGTTTTTT
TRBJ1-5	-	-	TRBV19	CASNIGGTNSNQPQHF	TGTGCCAGTAATATCGGGGGTACCAATAGCAATCAGCCCCAGCATTTT
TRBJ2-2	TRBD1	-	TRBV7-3	CASSFHTGGGTGELFF	TGTGCCAGCAGCTTCCACACAGGGGGCGGAACTGGGGAGCTGTTTTTT
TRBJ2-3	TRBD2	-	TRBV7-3	CASSLHAGGASDTQYF	TGTGCCAGCAGCTTACATGCCGGGGGGGCCTCAGATACGCAGTATTTT
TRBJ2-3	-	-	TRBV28	CATFDSLTDTQYF	TGTGCCACCTTCGACAGCCTCACAGATACGCAGTATTTT
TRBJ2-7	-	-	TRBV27	CASSSFGVSYEQYF	TGTGCCAGCAGTTCCTTCGGGGTCAGCTACGAGCAGTACTTC
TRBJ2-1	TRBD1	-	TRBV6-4	CASSDGDRGEQFF	TGTGCCAGCAGTGACGGGGACAGGGGCGAGCAGTTCTTC
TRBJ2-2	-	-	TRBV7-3	CASSYIGESTGELFF	TGTGCCAGCAGCTATATAGGAGAGAGCACCGGGGAGCTGTTTTTT
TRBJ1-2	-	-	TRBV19	CAAGEDYYGYTF	TGTGCCGCTGGGGAGGATTACTATGGCTACACCTTC
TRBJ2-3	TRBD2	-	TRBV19	CASSSPGLAGGVDTQYF	TGTGCCAGTAGTAGCCCGGGACTAGCGGGAGGGGTAGATACGCAGTATTTT
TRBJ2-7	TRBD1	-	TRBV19	CATYGTDGEQYF	TGTGCCACCTATGGGACAGATGGCGAGCAGTACTTC
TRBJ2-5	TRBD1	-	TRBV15	CATSRVLTGVQETQYF	TGTGCCACCAGCAGAGTCCTCACAGGGGTCCAAGAGACCCAGTACTTC
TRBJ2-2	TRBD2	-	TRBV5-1	CASNPGGNTGELFF	TGCGCCAGCAATCCGGGAGGTAACACCGGGGAGCTGTTTTTT
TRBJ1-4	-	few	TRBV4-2	CASSQDEGGEKLFF	TGTGCCAGCAGCCAAGATGAGGGCGGGGAAAAACTGTTTTTT
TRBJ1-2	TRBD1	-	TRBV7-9	CASSQVPGGLDYGYTF	TGTGCCAGCAGCCAAGTTCCAGGGGGACTTGACTATGGCTACACCTTC
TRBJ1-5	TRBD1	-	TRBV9	CASSTTGINQPQHF	TGTGCCAGCAGCACGACAGGGATCAATCAGCCCCAGCATTTT
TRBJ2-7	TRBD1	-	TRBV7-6	CASSLEDRGSPREQYF	TGTGCCAGCAGCTTAGAGGACAGGGGCTCCCCTCGCGAGCAGTACTTC
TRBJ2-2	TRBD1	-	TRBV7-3	CASKSGGPNTGELFF	TGTGCCAGCAAGTCAGGGGGTCCGAATACCGGGGAGCTGTTTTTT
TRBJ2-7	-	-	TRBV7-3	CASSADTKEQYF	TGTGCCAGCAGCGCGGACACTAAGGAGCAGTACTTC
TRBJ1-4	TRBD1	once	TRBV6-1	CASSELQGAGREKLFF	TGTGCCAGCAGTGAACTACAGGGGGCGGGTCGAGAAAAACTGTTTTTT
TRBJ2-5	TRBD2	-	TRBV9	CASSAVLAGGRETQYF	TGTGCCAGCAGCGCCGTCCTAGCGGGGGGTAGGGAGACCCAGTACTTC